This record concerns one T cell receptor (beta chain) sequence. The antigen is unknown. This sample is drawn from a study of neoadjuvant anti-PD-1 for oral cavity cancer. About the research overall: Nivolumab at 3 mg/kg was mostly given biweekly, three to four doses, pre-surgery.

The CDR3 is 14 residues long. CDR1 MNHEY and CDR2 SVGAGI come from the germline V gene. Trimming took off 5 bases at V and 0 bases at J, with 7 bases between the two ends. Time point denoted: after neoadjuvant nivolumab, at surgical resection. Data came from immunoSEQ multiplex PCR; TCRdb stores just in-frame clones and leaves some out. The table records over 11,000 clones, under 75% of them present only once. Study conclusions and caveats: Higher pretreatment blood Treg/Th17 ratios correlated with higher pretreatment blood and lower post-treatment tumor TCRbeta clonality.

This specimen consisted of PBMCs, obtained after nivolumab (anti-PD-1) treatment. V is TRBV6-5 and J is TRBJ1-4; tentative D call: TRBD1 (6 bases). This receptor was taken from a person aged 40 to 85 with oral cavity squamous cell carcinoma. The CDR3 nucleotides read TGTGCCAGCAGTCGACAGGCAACTAATGAAAAACTGTTTTTT. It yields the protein CASSRQATNEKLFF.